This T cell receptor beta chain was recovered during a study of blood T cell repertoires in COVID-19. At the level of the study: Italy, Spain and the United States were the sources of the convalescent and acute COVID-19 samples.

Trimming at V came to 2 bases and at J to 4 bases, leaving 5 bases not matched to a gene. CDR3 length equals 15 residues. From germline, CDR1 is KGHSH and CDR2 LQKENI. Original analysis: Using reference gene primer amplification, nucleated cell counts were estimated. TCRdb's copy holds only in-frame clones and misses some; the assay was immunoSEQ multiplex PCR. V and J calls and clone size are given by that table; D and trimming were obtained from the DNA. This sample has about 49,000 clones, with around 86% found just once. V usage is TRBV18 and J usage is TRBJ1-2; TRBD1 matches at 9 bases. This TCR was recovered from a woman at least 80 years old with COVID-19, enrolled during active disease. The source material was peripheral blood. CDR3 loop: CASSPLGQGTYGYTF. The CDR3 DNA is TGTGCCAGCTCACCATTGGGACAGGGCACCTATGGCTACACCTTC.